Listed below are T cell receptor beta chains from one sample, sequenced in a study of shared clonotypes between healthy human individuals. Assay used: immunoSEQ multiplex PCR; TCRdb lists only in-frame clones, some missing. The sample has about 1 million clones, under 80% seen once. Sequenced input: memory CD4+ T cells sorted from blood. All receptors derive from a man between 18 and 29 years old in good health. Each CDR3 is given with its conserved first and last residue. Each record gives: J gene, V gene, D gene, clone size, CDR3 DNA, CDR3 protein. D genes are given only for firm matches. Size tells how often a clone was seen (once, few, many) or the class of an expanded clone, and some rows leave it out.

>TRBJ2-3|TRBV5-1|-|-
TGCGCCAGCAGCTTGGAGGGCACAGATACGCAGTATTTT
CASSLEGTDTQYF
>TRBJ2-7|TRBV30|TRBD2|few
TGTGCCTGGAGTGCGGGACTAGCGGTCTACGAGCAGTACTTC
CAWSAGLAVYEQYF
>TRBJ2-2|TRBV11-3|TRBD1|-
TGTGCCAGCAGCCCCGGACAGGCTTACACCGGGGAGCTGTTTTTT
CASSPGQAYTGELFF
>TRBJ2-5|TRBV7-9|TRBD2|-
TGTGCCAGCAGCTTAGGAACGGGAGGGCCCCAAGAGACCCAGTACTTC
CASSLGTGGPQETQYF
>TRBJ2-3|TRBV2|-|once
TGTGCCAGCAGTGAAGGGGATAGACCAGATACGCAGTATTTT
CASSEGDRPDTQYF
>TRBJ2-7|TRBV19|-|-
TGTGCCAGTAGTGTGGTTAAAAGGGAAGTGACCTACGAGCAGTACTTC
CASSVVKREVTYEQYF
>TRBJ2-3|TRBV5-1|-|-
TGCGCCAGCAGCTTGGCGGGGGCTCCCACAGATACGCAGTATTTT
CASSLAGAPTDTQYF
>TRBJ1-6|TRBV30|-|once
TGTGCCTGGAGTAGTCCCGGATCACCCCTCCACTTT
CAWSSPGSPLHF
>TRBJ2-5|TRBV7-9|TRBD1|few
TGTGCCAGCAGCTTAGCGGGACAGGGTCGGTTGGAGACCCAGTACTTC
CASSLAGQGRLETQYF
>TRBJ1-1|TRBV16|-|-
TGTGCCAGCAGCCAGGTGGGGAACACTGAAGCTTTCTTT
CASSQVGNTEAFF
>TRBJ1-4|TRBV2|-|-
TGTGCCAGCAGTGGACTGACAGCCTCTAATGAAAAACTGTTTTTT
CASSGLTASNEKLFF
>TRBJ2-6|TRBV10-3|-|-
TGTGCCATCAGAGAGGAATTGAACTCTGGGGCCAACGTCCTGACTTTC
CAIREELNSGANVLTF
>TRBJ2-4|TRBV6-5|TRBD1|-
TGTGCCAGCAGACCGACAGGGGCTAAAAACATTCAGTACTTC
CASRPTGAKNIQYF
>TRBJ2-3|TRBV28|-|-
TGTGCCAGCAGTTTCCTCCTCGGAGGGACAGGCACAGATACGCAGTATTTT
CASSFLLGGTGTDTQYF
>TRBJ2-2|TRBV7-3|-|-
TGTGCCAGCAGCGTCCACACCGGGGAGCTGTTTTTT
CASSVHTGELFF
>TRBJ1-5|TRBV15|-|-
TGTGCCACCAGCAGAGATTATAGCAATCAGCCCCAGCATTTT
CATSRDYSNQPQHF
>TRBJ2-7|TRBV27|-|-
TGTGCCAGCAGTTTTAAGGGGGGATCCTACGAGCAGTACTTC
CASSFKGGSYEQYF
>TRBJ1-2|TRBV21-1|-|once
TGTGCCAGCAGGGCGACAGGGAAATCGGACTACACCTTC
CASRATGKSDYTF
>TRBJ1-2|TRBV7-8|-|-
TGTGCCAGCAGCCCCACAGGTGACTATGGCTACACCTTC
CASSPTGDYGYTF